Shown below are 9 T cell receptor beta chains from a single sample sequenced in a study of cytomegalovirus exposure and HLA in healthy donors. The PCR was carried out with 60 Vbeta primers and 13 Jbeta primers. Using immunoSEQ multiplex PCR, the repertoire was profiled, and TCRdb retains in-frame clones only, with some absent. This table holds around 60,000 clones, under 85% found once. The sequenced sample consisted of PBMCs. These receptors were collected from a man between 45 and 60 years old in good health and CMV-seropositive.

The chain employs TRBV5-1 and TRBJ2-5, with TRBD2 identical over 12 bases. The length of the CDR3 is 17 residues. Losses at the gene ends were 0 bases for V and 4 bases for J; bases not matched to a gene: 7. CDR1 is SGHRS, CDR2 YFSETQ, per germline. Written as DNA, the CDR3 is TGCGCCAGCAGCTTGGTCCTAGCGGGAGGGCTGGGAGAGACCCAGTACTTC. Translated: CASSLVLAGGLGETQYF.

The genes are TRBV19 and TRBJ2-4, with 8 bases lining up with TRBD2. This CDR3 region has 19 residues. Germline CDR1 LNHDA, CDR2 SQIVND (reference sequence). The trim removed 4 bases at V and 0 bases at J, leaving 14 bases unmatched. CDR3 amino acids: CASSTLAGNFLIAKNIQYF. The CDR3 DNA follows: TGTGCCAGTAGTACCTTAGCGGGGAATTTCCTAATAGCCAAAAACATTCAGTACTTC.

The chain uses TRBV6-1 and TRBJ1-1; TRBD1 is a possible D gene (5 bases). V was clipped by 6 bases and J by 2 bases, with 10 bases between them. This CDR3 has 13 amino acids. From germline, CDR1 is MNHNS and CDR2 SASEGT. CDR3 sequence (DNA): TGTGCCAGCAGCCTGACAGCTAACACTGAAGCTTTCTTT. Translating it yields CASSLTANTEAFF.

The CDR3 is CSVSTALGNYGYTF. DNA for the CDR3: TGCAGCGTTTCGACAGCCTTAGGGAACTATGGCTACACCTTC. The chain carries TRBV29-1 and TRBJ1-2, with a weak D call TRBD1 (5 bases). V was trimmed by 5 bases and J by 2 bases, leaving 15 bases between them. Germline lookup yields CDR1 SQVTM and CDR2 ANQGSEA. CDR3 length: 14 residues. The whole variable domain, filled in from reference TRBV29-1 and TRBJ1-2, reads SAVISQKPSRDICQRGTSLTIQCQVDSQVTMMFWYRQQPGQSLTLIATANQGSEATYESGFVIDKFPISRPNLTFSTLTVSNMSPEDSSIYLCSVSTALGNYGYTFGSGTRLTVV.

On this clone: The junction does not match germline at one end; this may be a read error. The J gene is TRBJ1-5, the V gene TRBV2; D is uncertain. This CDR3 is built from 14 residues. Germline CDR1 SNHLY, CDR2 FYNNEI. The CDR3 is CASRVSREQKPQNF. The CDR3 nucleotides read TGTGCCAGCAGGGTATCACGGGAACAAAAGCCCCAGAATTTT.

The V call is TRBV27, the J call TRBJ2-1; 7 nucleotides line up with TRBD2. Germline lookup yields CDR1 MNHEY and CDR2 SMNVEV (reference sequence). V lost 3 bases, J lost 0 bases, and 2 bases stayed unmatched. The CDR3 sequence is 15 residues long. The DNA of the CDR3 is TGTGCCAGCAGTTTCGGGAGGAGCTCCTACAATGAGCAGTTCTTC. Protein: CASSFGRSSYNEQFF.

The sample holds a few counts of this clone. The chain couples TRBV27 to TRBJ1-4; maybe TRBD1 (6 bases). CDR3 length: 16 residues. The germline CDR1 and CDR2 sequences are MNHEY and SMNVEV (reference sequence). Trimming shortened V by 2 bases and J by 1 base, and 11 bases separated the two germline ends. The CDR3 loop reads CASSLLRGRTNEKLFF. The CDR3 DNA reads as TGTGCCAGCAGTTTACTCAGGGGAAGAACTAATGAAAAACTGTTTTTT. Full variable domain (rest looked up from reference TRBV27 and TRBJ1-4): EAQVTQNPRYLITVTGKKLTVTCSQNMNHEYMSWYRQDPGLGLRQIYYSMNVEVTDKGDVPEGYKVSRKEKRNFPLILESPSPNQTSLYFCASSLLRGRTNEKLFFGSGTQLSVL.

CDR3 residues: CASSIWNGVAGDGGTQYF. CDR3 nucleotides: TGTGCCAGTAGTATCTGGAACGGTGTTGCGGGAGACGGTGGGACCCAGTACTTC. The V call is TRBV19, the J call TRBJ2-5; TRBD2 aligns across 7 bases. CDR1 and CDR2 (germline): LNHDA, SQIVND (reference sequence). CDR3 size: 18 residues. Germline trimming cut 3 bases from V and 7 bases from J; bases unmatched to any gene: 20.

J is TRBJ2-7 and V is TRBV27; no reliable D call. Trimming took off 1 base at V and 3 bases at J, with 7 bases between the two ends. There are 13 residues in the CDR3. Germline assignment: CDR1 MNHEY and CDR2 SMNVEV (reference sequence). CDR3 sequence reads: CASSLYTNYEQYF. CDR3 nucleotides: TGTGCCAGCAGTTTATATACTAACTACGAGCAGTACTTC.